The 12 T cell receptor beta chains below were found in one sample sequenced in a study of long-term antiretroviral therapy in people with HIV. Survey level was the resolution at which the v3.0 immunoSEQ assay ran. Clones were read by immunoSEQ multiplex PCR, and TCRdb kept only the in-frame ones, dropping some. This repertoire shows about 26,000 clones, roughly nine tenths found once; its top ten account for roughly 4.8%. The source material was unsorted PBMCs, sampled roughly 2.7 years after starting antiretroviral therapy. These receptors were obtained from a man aged 35-49 years with HIV.

The V and J genes are TRBV11-2 and TRBJ1-6, with D uncertain. The germline CDR1 and CDR2 sequences are SGHAT and FQNNGV. Trimming left V 6 bases short and J 0 bases short, with 12 bases between. CDR3 length: 16 residues. The CDR3 region has the DNA TGTGCCAGCAGTTGGACCGATGCCTCCTATAATTCACCCCTCCACTTT. Translation: CASSWTDASYNSPLHF.

This clone was found once. The chain employs TRBV28 and TRBJ2-2; unclear D gene. The CDR3 is made up of 15 amino acids. CDR1 MDHEN and CDR2 SYDVKM come from the germline V gene. V lost 2 bases and J 4 bases, leaving 11 bases between the germline ends. As DNA, the CDR3 is TGTGCCAGCAGTTTAAGGACCGATTTCACCGGGGAGCTGTTTTTT. Translated, it gives CASSLRTDFTGELFF.

The J gene is TRBJ1-1, the V gene TRBV30; D is perhaps TRBD1 (5 bases). In germline, CDR1 is GTSNPN, CDR2 SVGIG (reference sequence). V dropped 7 bases and J dropped 1 base, with 16 bases sitting between them. The length of the CDR3 is 14 residues. CDR3 sequence reads: CASPPGPQNTEAFF. The CDR3 coding sequence is TGTGCCTCTCCGCCGGGACCGCAGAACACTGAAGCTTTCTTT. The full variable domain, completed using reference TRBV30 and TRBJ1-1, is SQTIHQWPATLVQPVGSPLSLECTVEGTSNPNLYWYRQAAGRGLQLLFYSVGIGQISSEVPQNLSASRPQDRQFILSSKKLLLSDSGFYLCASPPGPQNTEAFFGQGTRLTVV.

The chain uses TRBV5-1 and TRBJ2-3; 9 bases agree with TRBD1. CDR3 length: 16 amino acids. V gave up 3 bases and J gave up 3 bases; unmatched junction bases: 8. Germline loops: CDR1 SGHRS, CDR2 YFSETQ. The DNA for the CDR3 is TGCGCCAGCAGCTCTGGGACAGGGATAGAGACAGATACGCAGTATTTT. Amino acids: CASSSGTGIETDTQYF.

The V gene is TRBV11-2, the J gene TRBJ2-7; D is tentatively TRBD1 or TRBD2 (7 bases each). Germline-derived CDR1 and CDR2 are SGHAT and FQNNGV. This CDR3 is built from 15 residues. Trimming pared 1 base from V and 3 bases from J, leaving 13 bases between. The CDR3 here is CASSLAGGVNYEQYF. As DNA, the CDR3 is TGTGCCAGCAGCTTAGCAGGGGGGGTAAACTACGAGCAGTACTTC.

The V gene is TRBV5-6, the J gene TRBJ1-3; D unresolved. V was shortened by 0 bases and J by 0 bases, with 4 bases between the two germline ends. This CDR3 has 14 residues. Germline CDR1 and CDR2: SGHDT and YYEEEE. CDR3 amino acids: CASSLVSSGNTIYF. The CDR3 DNA follows: TGTGCCAGCAGCTTGGTGAGCTCTGGAAACACCATATATTTT. Full variable domain (remainder filled in from reference TRBV5-6 and TRBJ1-3): DAGVTQSPTHLIKTRGQQVTLRCSPKSGHDTVSWYQQALGQGPQFIFQYYEEEERQRGNFPDRFSGHQFPNYSSELNVNALLLGDSALYLCASSLVSSGNTIYFGEGSWLTVV.

The chain has TRBV11-3 and TRBJ1-1; a possible D gene is TRBD1 (6 bases). The CDR3 spans 14 residues. Trimming took off 5 bases at V and 7 bases at J, with 17 bases between the two ends. Per germline, CDR1 SGHNT and CDR2 YENEEA. CDR3 bases: TGTGCCAGCAGCGCGGCCGGGACAAAGAATGAAGCTTTCTTT. Its translation: CASSAAGTKNEAFF.

V is TRBV11-2 and J is TRBJ1-1, with TRBD1 matching 7 bases. V lost 3 bases, J lost 3 bases, and 7 bases stayed unmatched. Germline lookup yields CDR1 SGHAT and CDR2 FQNNGV. This CDR3 is 15 amino acids long. This CDR3 reads CASSFPTGVDTEAFF. CDR3 bases: TGTGCCAGCAGCTTCCCCACAGGGGTTGACACTGAAGCTTTCTTT.

The chain has TRBV4-3 and TRBJ2-7, with D possibly TRBD2 on 5 matching bases. The germline CDR1 and CDR2 sequences are LGHNA and YSLEER. The CDR3 covers 15 residues. V was pared by 0 bases and J by 9 bases, with 18 bases between. The CDR3 region is CASSQDNTVAWGQYF. DNA for the CDR3: TGCGCCAGCAGCCAAGATAATACAGTAGCGTGGGGGCAGTACTTC.

J is TRBJ2-7 and V is TRBV6-6, with 8 bases fitting TRBD2. V trimming: 7 bases; J trimming: 2 bases; junction bases outside the gene matches: 10. In germline, CDR1 is MNHNY, CDR2 SVGAGI (reference sequence). CDR3 size: 15 residues. CDR3 bases: TGTGCCAGCACCCTCGACGGGGGGGCTGCCTACGAGCAGTACTTC. It yields the protein CASTLDGGAAYEQYF.

CDR3 sequence: CASSLVQGPTYEQYF. The CDR3 DNA follows: TGTGCCAGCAGCTTAGTGCAGGGGCCGACCTACGAGCAGTACTTC. The chain is built from TRBV7-8 and TRBJ2-7, with D perhaps TRBD1 (6 bases). This CDR3 is built from 15 residues. Trimming removed 1 base at V and 2 bases at J, with 12 bases between. CDR1 is SGHVS and CDR2 is FQNEAQ in the germline V gene.

This sequence joins TRBV4-3 and TRBJ2-7; 7 bases line up with TRBD2. The germline V gene encodes CDR1 LGHNA and CDR2 YSLEER. V shed 0 bases, J shed 0 bases, and the junction held 2 bases outside the gene matches. The CDR3 contains 15 residues. The CDR3 DNA reads TGCGCCAGCAGCCAAGACGGGGGGAGCTCCTACGAGCAGTACTTC. Translation gives CASSQDGGSSYEQYF.